This TCR beta chain was sequenced in a study of cytotoxic CD8 clonotypes in ibrutinib-treated CLL. This CDR3 spans 20 amino acids. With 0 bases clipped from V and 5 bases from J, the junction kept 21 bases outside the gene matches. CDR1 KGHSH and CDR2 LQKENI come from the germline V gene. TCRdb keeps only in-frame clones here, not all; method: immunoSEQ multiplex PCR. This table has approximately 70,000 clones, less than 95% appearing once. V gene TRBV18 combines with J gene TRBJ1-2; 7 bases match TRBD1. This receptor was identified in a human donor with chronic lymphocytic leukemia. The sample here was PBMCs, taken after 12 months of ibrutinib treatment. DNA for the CDR3: TGTGCCAGCTCACCACCGTTACGAGGGGGCGAGCAACTGAAATTTTATGGCTACACCTTC. This gives the protein CASSPPLRGGEQLKFYGYTF.